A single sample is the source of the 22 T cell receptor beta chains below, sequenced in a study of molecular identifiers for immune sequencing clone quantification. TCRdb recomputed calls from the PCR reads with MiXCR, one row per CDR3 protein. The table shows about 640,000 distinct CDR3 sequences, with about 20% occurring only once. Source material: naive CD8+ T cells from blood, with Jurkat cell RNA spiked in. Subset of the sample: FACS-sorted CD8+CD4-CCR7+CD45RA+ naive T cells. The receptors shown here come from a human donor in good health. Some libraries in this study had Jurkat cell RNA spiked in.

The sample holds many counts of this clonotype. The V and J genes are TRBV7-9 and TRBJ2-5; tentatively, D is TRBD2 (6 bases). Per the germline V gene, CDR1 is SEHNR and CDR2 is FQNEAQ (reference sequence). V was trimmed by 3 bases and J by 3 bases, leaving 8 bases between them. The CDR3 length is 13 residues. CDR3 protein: CASSFLAEETQYF. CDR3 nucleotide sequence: TGTGCCAGCAGCTTCTTAGCGGAAGAGACCCAGTACTTC.

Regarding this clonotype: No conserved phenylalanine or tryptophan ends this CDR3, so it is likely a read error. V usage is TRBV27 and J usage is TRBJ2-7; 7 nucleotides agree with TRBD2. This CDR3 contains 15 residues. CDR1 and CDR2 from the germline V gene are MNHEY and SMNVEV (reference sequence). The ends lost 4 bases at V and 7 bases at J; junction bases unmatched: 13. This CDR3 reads CASSSPSGNTTEQYS. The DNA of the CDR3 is TGTGCCAGCAGTTCCCCTAGCGGAAATACGACTGAGCAGTACTCC.

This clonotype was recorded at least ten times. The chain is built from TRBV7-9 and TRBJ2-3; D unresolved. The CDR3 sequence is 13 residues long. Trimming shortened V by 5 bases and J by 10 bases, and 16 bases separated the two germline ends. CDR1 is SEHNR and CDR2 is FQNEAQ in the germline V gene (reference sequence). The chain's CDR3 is CASSTRAAPAQYF. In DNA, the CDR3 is TGTGCCAGCAGCACCCGGGCCGCCCCGGCGCAGTATTTT.

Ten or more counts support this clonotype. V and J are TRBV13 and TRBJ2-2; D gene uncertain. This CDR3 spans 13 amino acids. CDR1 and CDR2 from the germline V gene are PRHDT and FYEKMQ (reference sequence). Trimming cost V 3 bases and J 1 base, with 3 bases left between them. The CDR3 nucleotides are TGTGCCAGCAGCTTTCAGAACACCGGGGAGCTGTTTTTT. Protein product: CASSFQNTGELFF.

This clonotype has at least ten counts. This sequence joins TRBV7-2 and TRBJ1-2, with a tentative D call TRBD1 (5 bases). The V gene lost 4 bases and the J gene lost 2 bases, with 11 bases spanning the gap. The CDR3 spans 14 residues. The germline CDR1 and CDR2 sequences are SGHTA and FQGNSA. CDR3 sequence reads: CASSSETANYGYTF. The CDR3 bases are TGTGCCAGCAGCTCCGAGACAGCAAACTATGGCTACACCTTC.

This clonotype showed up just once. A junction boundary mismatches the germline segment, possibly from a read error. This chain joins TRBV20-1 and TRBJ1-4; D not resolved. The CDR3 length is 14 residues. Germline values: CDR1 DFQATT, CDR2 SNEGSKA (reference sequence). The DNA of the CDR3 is TGCAGTGCTAGAGTTGAGGAAGCTAATGAAAAGCTGTTTTTT. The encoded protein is CSARVEEANEKLFF.

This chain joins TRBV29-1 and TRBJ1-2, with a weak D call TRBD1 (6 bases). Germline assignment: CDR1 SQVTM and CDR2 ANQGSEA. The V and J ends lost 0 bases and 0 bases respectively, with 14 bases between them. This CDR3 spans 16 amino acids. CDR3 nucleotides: TGCAGCGTTGAAGATCTTATCCCAGGGGCTAACTATGGCTACACCTTC. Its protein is CSVEDLIPGANYGYTF.

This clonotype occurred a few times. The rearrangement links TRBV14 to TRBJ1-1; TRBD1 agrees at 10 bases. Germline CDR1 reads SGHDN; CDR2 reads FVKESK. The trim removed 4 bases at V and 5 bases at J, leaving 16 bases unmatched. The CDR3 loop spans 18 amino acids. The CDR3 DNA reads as TGTGCCAGCAGCCCTCGTATCCTGACAGGGGGCTGGTCTACTGAAGCTTTCTTT. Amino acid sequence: CASSPRILTGGWSTEAFF. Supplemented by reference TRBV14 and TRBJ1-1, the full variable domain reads EAGVTQFPSHSVIEKGQTVTLRCDPISGHDNLYWYRRVMGKEIKFLLHFVKESKQDESGMPNNRFLAERTGGTYSTLKVQPAELEDSGVYFCASSPRILTGGWSTEAFFGQGTRLTVV.

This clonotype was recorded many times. The CDR3 sequence is CASSAGQGAAYEQYF. CDR3 DNA sequence: TGTGCCAGCAGCGCCGGCCAGGGGGCAGCCTACGAGCAGTACTTC. V is TRBV7-9 and J is TRBJ2-7; 8 bases are a match to TRBD1. V lost 5 bases, J lost 2 bases, and 8 bases stayed unmatched. Germline V gives CDR1 SEHNR, CDR2 FQNEAQ (reference sequence). There are 15 residues in the CDR3.

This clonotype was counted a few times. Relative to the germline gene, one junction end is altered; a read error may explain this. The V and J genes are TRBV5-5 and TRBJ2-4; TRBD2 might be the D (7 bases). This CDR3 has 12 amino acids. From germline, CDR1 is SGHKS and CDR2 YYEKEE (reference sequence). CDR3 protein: CASSWGGPREDF. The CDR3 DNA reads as TGTGCCAGCAGCTGGGGGGGGCCCCGAGAGGACTTC.

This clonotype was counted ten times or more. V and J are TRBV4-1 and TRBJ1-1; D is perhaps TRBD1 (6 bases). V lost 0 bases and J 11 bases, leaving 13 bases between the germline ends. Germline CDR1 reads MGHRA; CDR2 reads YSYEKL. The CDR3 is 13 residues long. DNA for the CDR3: TGCGCCAGCAGCCAAGATCGGGGGCCGGATGCTTTCTTT. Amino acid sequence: CASSQDRGPDAFF.

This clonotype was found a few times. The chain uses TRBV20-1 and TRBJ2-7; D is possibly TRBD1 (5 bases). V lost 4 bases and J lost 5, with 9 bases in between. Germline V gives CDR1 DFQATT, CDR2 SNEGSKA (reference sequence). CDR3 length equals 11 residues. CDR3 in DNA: TGCAGTGCTATCAGGGATCACGAGCAGTACTTC. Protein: CSAIRDHEQYF.

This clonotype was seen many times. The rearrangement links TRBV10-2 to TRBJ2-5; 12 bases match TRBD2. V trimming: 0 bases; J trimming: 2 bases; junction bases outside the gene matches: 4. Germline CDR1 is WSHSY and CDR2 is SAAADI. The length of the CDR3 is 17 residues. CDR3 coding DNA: TGCGCCAGCAGTGAGTCGAAGGGACTAGCGGGTCAAGAGACCCAGTACTTC. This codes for CASSESKGLAGQETQYF.

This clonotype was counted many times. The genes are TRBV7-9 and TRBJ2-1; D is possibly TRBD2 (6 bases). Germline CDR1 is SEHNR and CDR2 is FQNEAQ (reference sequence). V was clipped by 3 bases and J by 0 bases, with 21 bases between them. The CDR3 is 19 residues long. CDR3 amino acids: CASSFSYGAGTSSYNEQFF. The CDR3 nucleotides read TGTGCCAGCAGCTTTAGTTATGGGGCGGGGACGAGCTCCTACAATGAGCAGTTCTTC.

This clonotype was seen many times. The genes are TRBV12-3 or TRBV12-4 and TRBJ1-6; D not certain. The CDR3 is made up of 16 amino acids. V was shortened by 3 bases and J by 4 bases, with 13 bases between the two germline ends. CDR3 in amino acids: CASSFWAGVYNSPLHF. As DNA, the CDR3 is TGTGCCAGCAGTTTTTGGGCAGGAGTATATAATTCACCCCTCCACTTT.

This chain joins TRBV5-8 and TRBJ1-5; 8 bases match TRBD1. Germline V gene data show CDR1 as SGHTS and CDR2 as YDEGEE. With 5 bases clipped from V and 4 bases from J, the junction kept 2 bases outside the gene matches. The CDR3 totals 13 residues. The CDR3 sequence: CASSWTGNQPQHF. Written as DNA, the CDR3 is TGTGCCAGCAGTTGGACAGGGAATCAGCCCCAGCATTTT.

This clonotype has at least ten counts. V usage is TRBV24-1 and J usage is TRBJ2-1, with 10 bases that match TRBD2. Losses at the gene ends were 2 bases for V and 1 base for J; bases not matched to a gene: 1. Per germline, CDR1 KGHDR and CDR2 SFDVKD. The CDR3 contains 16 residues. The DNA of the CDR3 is TGTGCCACCAGTGATTCTAGCGGGAGTTCCTACAATGAGCAGTTCTTC. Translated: CATSDSSGSSYNEQFF.

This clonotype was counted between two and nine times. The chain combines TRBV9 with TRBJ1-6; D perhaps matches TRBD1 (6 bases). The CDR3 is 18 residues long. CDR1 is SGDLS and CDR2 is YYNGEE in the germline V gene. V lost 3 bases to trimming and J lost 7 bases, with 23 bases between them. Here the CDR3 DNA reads TGTGCCAGCAGCGAAAGACCGGATGGAGGGGGAGACAATTCACCCCTCCACTTT. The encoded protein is CASSERPDGGGDNSPLHF.

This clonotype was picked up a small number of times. This chain's CDR3 is CATSGEGNQPQHF. The CDR3 nucleotides read TGTGCCACCAGTGGTGAGGGTAATCAGCCCCAGCATTTT. The V gene is TRBV24-1, the J gene TRBJ1-5; D gene uncertain. The CDR3 covers 13 residues. From germline, CDR1 is KGHDR and CDR2 SFDVKD. Trimming cost V 5 bases and J 4 bases, with 8 bases left between them.

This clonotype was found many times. The CDR3 nucleotides read TGTGCCAGCAGCTTATACCGAAGCTCCTACAATGAGCAGTTCTTC. Protein product: CASSLYRSSYNEQFF. The V call is TRBV11-2, the J call TRBJ2-1; D gene uncertain. The germline V gene encodes CDR1 SGHAT and CDR2 FQNNGV. Trimming left V 2 bases short and J 0 bases short, with 8 bases between. The CDR3 consists of 15 residues.

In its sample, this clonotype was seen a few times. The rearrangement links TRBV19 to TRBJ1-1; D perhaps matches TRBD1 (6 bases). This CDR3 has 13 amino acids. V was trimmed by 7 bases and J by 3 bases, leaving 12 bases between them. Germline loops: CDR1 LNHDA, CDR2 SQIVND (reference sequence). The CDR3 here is CASIADSYTEAFF. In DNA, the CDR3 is TGTGCCAGTATTGCGGACAGCTACACTGAAGCTTTCTTT.

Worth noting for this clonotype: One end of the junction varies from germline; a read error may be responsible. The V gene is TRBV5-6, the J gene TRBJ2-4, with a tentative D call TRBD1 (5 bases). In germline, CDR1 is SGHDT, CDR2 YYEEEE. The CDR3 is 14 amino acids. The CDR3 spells CASSFQGPKNIQHF. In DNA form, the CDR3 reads TGTGCCAGCAGCTTTCAGGGTCCCAAAAACATTCAGCACTTC.